These 14 T cell receptor beta chains share one sample of origin, sequenced in a study of T cells in localized non-small cell lung cancer. The protocol was immunoSEQ multiplex PCR, while the TCRdb copy is restricted to in-frame clones and leaves out a portion. The sample carries approximately 61,000 clones, around 86% recorded once. The material sequenced was peripheral blood, taken before any cancer treatment. The source of these receptors is a woman aged 40-69 years with stage I lung adenocarcinoma.

This clone has just one count. This chain uses TRBV25-1 with TRBJ1-2, with 8 bases fitting TRBD1. J gave up 6 bases and V 4 bases, and 4 bases lay outside the gene matches. CDR3 length: 13 amino acids. CDR1 is MGHDK and CDR2 is SYGVNS in the germline V gene. In DNA, the CDR3 is TGTGCCAGCAGTGGGACAGGGAGTAATGGCTACACCTTC. Protein sequence: CASSGTGSNGYTF.

The gene calls are TRBV6-6 and TRBJ1-1, with D maybe TRBD1 (5 bases). This CDR3 is 14 amino acids long. CDR1 and CDR2 from the germline V gene are MNHNY and SVGAGI (reference sequence). V lost 7 bases, J lost 4 bases, and 16 bases lay in between. The CDR3 DNA sequence: TGTGCCAGCACCCCCGGGGGGAAGGGCACTGAAGCTTTCTTT. Protein sequence: CASTPGGKGTEAFF.

This chain uses TRBV4-3 with TRBJ2-3; D is possibly TRBD1 or TRBD2 (6 bases each). In germline, CDR1 is LGHNA, CDR2 YSLEER. The CDR3 sequence is 15 residues long. Trimming took off 0 bases at V and 2 bases at J, with 9 bases between the two ends. The CDR3 nucleotides are TGCGCCAGCAGCCAAGAGGGGGGCTACACAGATACGCAGTATTTT. Amino acid sequence: CASSQEGGYTDTQYF.

V is TRBV10-3 and J is TRBJ1-1; no definite D call. The germline CDR1 and CDR2 sequences are ENHRY and SYGVKD. The CDR3 length is 14 residues. V was pared by 2 bases and J by 2 bases, with 9 bases between. CDR3 sequence: CAISERVGNTEAFF. The CDR3 DNA reads TGTGCCATCAGTGAGAGGGTGGGCAACACTGAAGCTTTCTTT.

The rearrangement links TRBV7-9 to TRBJ1-2; no clear D gene. Germline loops: CDR1 SEHNR, CDR2 FQNEAQ (reference sequence). Trimming took 3 bases from V and 5 from J, leaving 10 bases between them. This CDR3 has 13 residues. The CDR3 bases are TGTGCCAGCAGCTTTCAGTTGCGTTATGGCTACACCTTC. This codes for CASSFQLRYGYTF.

The chain has TRBV7-2 and TRBJ2-5, with 9 bases that match TRBD1. The CDR3 loop spans 16 amino acids. Looked up from germline, CDR1 is SGHTA and CDR2 is FQGNSA. V was pared by 3 bases and J by 2 bases, with 7 bases of the junction left unmatched. CDR3 residues: CASSLRDREVQETQYF. CDR3 sequence (DNA): TGTGCCAGCAGCTTGCGGGACAGGGAGGTTCAAGAGACCCAGTACTTC.

The chain recombines TRBV7-2 with TRBJ2-2; D unclear. V lost 2 bases, J lost 5 bases, and 6 bases lay in between. Germline assignment: CDR1 SGHTA and CDR2 FQGNSA. The CDR3 has 13 residues. CDR3 DNA sequence: TGTGCCAGCAGCTTAAGACCTACCGGGGAGCTGTTTTTT. This codes for CASSLRPTGELFF.

V and J are TRBV5-1 and TRBJ2-7, with D possibly TRBD1 on 5 matching bases. The germline V gene has CDR1 SGHRS and CDR2 YFSETQ. This CDR3 region has 13 residues. V lost 7 bases and J lost 1, with 12 bases in between. The CDR3 loop reads CASAFRDSYEQYF. The CDR3 DNA follows: TGCGCCAGCGCGTTCAGGGATTCCTACGAGCAGTACTTC.

V and J are TRBV7-2 and TRBJ2-3; 7 positions agree with TRBD1. This CDR3 region has 17 residues. CDR1 SGHTA and CDR2 FQGNSA come from the germline V gene. Losses at the gene ends were 1 base for V and 5 bases for J; bases not matched to a gene: 12. Here the CDR3 DNA reads TGTGCCAGCAGCTTAGGGTGGGACAGACGAACTTTAGATACGCAGTATTTT. It yields the protein CASSLGWDRRTLDTQYF.

J is TRBJ1-1 and V is TRBV11-2; weak D call: TRBD1 (6 bases). The V gene lost 0 bases and the J gene lost 5 bases, with 19 bases spanning the gap. This CDR3 is 17 amino acids long. Germline CDR1 and CDR2: SGHAT and FQNNGV. This CDR3 reads CASSLDNLGPGATEAFF. DNA for the CDR3: TGTGCCAGCAGCTTAGATAATCTTGGTCCGGGGGCGACTGAAGCTTTCTTT. The complete variable domain, with remaining parts taken from reference TRBV11-2 and TRBJ1-1, reads EAGVAQSPRYKIIEKRQSVAFWCNPISGHATLYWYQQILGQGPKLLIQFQNNGVVDDSQLPKDRFSAERLKGVDSTLKIQPAKLEDSAVYLCASSLDNLGPGATEAFFGQGTRLTVV.

The chain is built from TRBV7-8 and TRBJ1-5, with 8 bases matching TRBD1. Germline V gives CDR1 SGHVS, CDR2 FQNEAQ. Germline trimming cut 3 bases from V and 10 bases from J; bases unmatched to any gene: 8. The CDR3 consists of 14 residues. This chain's CDR3 is CASSLTGAPGPQHF. The CDR3 coding sequence is TGTGCCAGCAGCTTGACAGGGGCTCCGGGTCCCCAGCATTTT.

The V and J genes are TRBV5-1 and TRBJ2-6, with 8 positions matching TRBD1. Germline values: CDR1 SGHRS, CDR2 YFSETQ. The CDR3 contains 16 residues. V shed 6 bases, J shed 3 bases, and the junction held 8 bases outside the gene matches. CDR3 sequence: CASNPGGVGGANVLTF. The CDR3 DNA reads as TGCGCCAGCAACCCAGGGGGCGTCGGTGGGGCCAACGTCCTGACTTTC. Variable domain in full (rest from reference TRBV5-1 and TRBJ2-6): KAGVTQTPRYLIKTRGQQVTLSCSPISGHRSVSWYQQTPGQGLQFLFEYFSETQRNKGNFPGRFSGRQFSNSRSEMNVSTLELGDSALYLCASNPGGVGGANVLTFGAGSRLTVL.

Concerning this clone: At the DNA level, this CDR3 is encoded by other sequences in the same sample as well. The V and J genes are TRBV5-1 and TRBJ2-3; D perhaps matches TRBD1 (5 bases). The V gene lost 0 bases and the J gene lost 4 bases, with 6 bases spanning the gap. The V gene's germline CDR1 is SGHRS and CDR2 YFSETQ. The CDR3 extends over 13 amino acids. The CDR3 region has the DNA TGCGCCAGCAGCTTGGGGGGCGCAGATACGCAGTATTTT. Its translation is CASSLGGADTQYF.

This clone came up once. This chain uses TRBV6-4 with TRBJ1-2; D is unclear. Looked up from germline, CDR1 is MRHNA and CDR2 is SNTAGT. CDR3 size: 12 residues. V was cut by 0 bases and J by 12 bases, with 11 bases left in between. CDR3 sequence (DNA): TGTGCCAGCAGTGACTCGATGCGCCGCCACACCTTC. It specifies CASSDSMRRHTF.